This T cell receptor (beta chain) was sequenced in a study of metastatic and nonmetastatic thyroid tumors. Background on the study: Peripheral blood and tumor or nodule samples from malignant and benign thyroid patients were compared. Findings and limits, study-wide: According to reports, the diversity of TCR beta was significantly higher in malignant thyroid tumors than in benign nodules, and this held in both blood and tumor samples.

CDR1 and CDR2 (germline): SGHRS, YFSETQ. This CDR3 contains 13 residues. With regard to this clone: Its antigen remains unknown. One junction end does not reproduce the germline sequence, and a read error may be involved.

TCRdb ran MiXCR on the PCR reads. The table lists approximately 26,000 clones, under 15% of them singletons. No patient had received any treatment before thyroid surgery. The V and J genes are TRBV5-1 and TRBJ1-2; possible D gene TRBD1, 5 bases. This receptor was taken from a female donor with papillary thyroid cancer or a benign thyroid nodule (not recorded which). Some clones in this sample may be carry-over from other donors' samples. Material for sequencing was blood. The CDR3 reads CACSTQDRYGYTF. DNA for the CDR3: TGCGCCTGCAGCACACAGGACCGCTATGGCTACACCTTC.